The following is a T cell receptor beta chain sequence with its context. This clonotype has more than one count but fewer than ten. This clone's antigen is unknown. No much larger clone exists at a distance of one base, and base qualities are not known. This specimen comes from a study of vaccination and CD4 T cells after COVID-19 (dated by TCRdb to 2022 to 2024). For context, the study as a whole: Six males and four females were included in the convalescent cohort, with two Hispanic individuals, seven Caucasians, two Asians and one multiracial person represented. Participants received two doses of either the Pfizer-BioNTech BNT162b2 vaccine (n=8) or the Moderna mRNA-1273 vaccine (n=2). The spike-specific CD4+ TCR repertoire was compared before and after mRNA vaccination in over nine COVID-19 convalescent patients and a few infection-naive healthy vaccine recipients. Post-vaccine blood samples were obtained a median of about 72 days after the second vaccine dose, with a range of about 12 to 241 days. Memory CD4+ T cell crossreactivity between SARS-CoV-2 and common cold coronavirus spike proteins was assessed at the TCR clonotype level in an earlier paper using these donors. Post-COVID blood samples were collected from convalescent patients a median of around 100 days after diagnosis, with a range of roughly 30 to 170 days. For stimulating the cultures, overlapping spike peptide pools were used, derived from SARS-CoV-2 as well as from the common cold coronaviruses HCoV-NL63, HCoV-OC43 and HCoV-229E. Control cultures received a CEFX viral epitope pool as the positive control, an HIV-1 Nef peptide pool as the negative control, or no peptide. Here is what the overall study found, with its caveats: Relatively few convalescent patients were included in the study, and early timepoints after natural infection were not analyzed. In convalescent patients, nearly all vaccine-specific clones (304 of 307) were found to be mono-reactive for SARS-CoV-2 spike rather than cross-reactive with common cold coronaviruses. The median count of SARS-CoV-2-reactive clonotypes went up from 20 to 25 after infection to a few dozen after vaccination, although the change was not significant. Among the post-vaccine SARS-CoV-2-reactive clones in convalescent patients, a median approximately 90% showed up only after vaccination, which suggests vaccine-specific priming.

The treatment or condition label of this sample denotes: roughly nine-day PBMC culture with coronavirus spike peptide pools or control peptides (ViraFEST assay). CD4+ T cells from unexposed donors were collected before the COVID-19 pandemic (2011-2018). The ViraFEST assay, used in the study, expanded antigen-specific T cells with peptide pools and then identified the expanded clonotypes through TCR sequencing. PBMCs were cultured at roughly 1.9 million per well in IMDM supplemented with 5% human AB serum and 8.5 to 10 IU/ml IL-2, with approximately 11 ug/ml peptide pools added. On days 3 and 7, half of the culture medium was replaced with fresh IL-2-containing medium. After approximately eleven days of culture, CD4+ T cells were isolated by negative selection with the EasySep CD4+ T cell isolation kit. As far as cell numbers permitted, CD4+ T cells from unexposed donors were tested for reactivity against SARS-CoV-2 S and N as well as four spike pools from common cold coronaviruses. Ficoll-Paque Plus gradient centrifugation was used to isolate PBMCs from whole blood, and the isolated PBMCs were then either used fresh or cryopreserved at -140C. Culture conditions were generally each tested in triplicate wells. Leukapheresis product for the unexposed donors was bought commercially.

The library was built by means of PCR. TCR sequencing of DNA from cultured CD4+ T cells used the Oncomine TCR Beta short-read assay at the Johns Hopkins FTIC core. The QIAamp micro DNA kit was used to extract genomic DNA from the cultured CD4+ T cells. Oncomine TCR Beta libraries made from cultured CD4+ T cells were pooled using unique dual indexes and sequenced on an Illumina iSeq 100. In the source study's methods: Non-productive sequences were filtered out, and CDR3s that did not start with C, did not end with F or W, or were shorter than 7 amino acids were discarded. Antigen-specific clonotypes were identified with the MANAFEST web application by comparing peptide-stimulated wells with reference and other culture wells. To be called positive, a clone needed an FDR below 0.05, an odds ratio above 5, and a productive frequency above 0.1% in at least two of three replicate wells. Cross-reactive clonotypes were defined as significantly expanded in both SARS-CoV-2 spike wells and at least one common cold coronavirus spike condition. CDR3 homology was assessed with Levenshtein distances (stringdist) and unrooted phylogenetic trees (ape) in R version 3.6.1. TCRdb passed the public sequencing reads through fastp at Q25 and MiXCR, retaining productive beta sequences. Here each entry gathers all rows of one CDR3 protein and keeps the most common genes and DNA. TCRdb, not the original authors, processed these V and J calls. This sample holds around 10,000 distinct CDR3 sequences; under 40% were observed only once. The ten largest clonotypes hold approximately 21% of the sample.

The cysteine opens and the phenylalanine closes a CDR3 of 14 amino acids. CDR3 DNA only is kept here, 42 bases in frame from base 1. V and J are truncated by 7 bases and 4 bases respectively, leaving an intervening sequence of 17 bases. In the germline V gene, CDR1 corresponds to MDHEN and CDR2 to SYDVKM. The sequence was obtained from a human donor in good health. Sequenced: CD4+ T cells from blood, cultured in vitro. In this chain, TRBV28 is recombined with TRBJ2-7; 5 matching bases give a weak D call of TRBD2. The sequence in DNA is TGTGCCAGCATCCGGCCCCCACCGGGGTACGAGCAGTACTTC. It is translated as CASIRPPPGYEQYF. With the portions outside the CDR3 filled from the reference TRBV28 and TRBJ2-7 genes, the complete variable region becomes DVKVTQSSRYLVKRTGEKVFLECVQDMDHENMFWYRQDPGLGLRLIYFSYDVKMKEKGDIPEGYSVSREKKERFSLILESASTNQTSMYLCASIRPPPGYEQYFGPGTRLTVT.